Here is one TCR beta chain with its context. Its antigen is not known. This specimen belongs to a study of T cell responses to AZD1222 COVID-19 vaccine. General study results and limits: Repertoires were sampled only after the peak T cell response.

Clones were sequenced by immunoSEQ multiplex PCR, and TCRdb holds only the in-frame ones, with some missing. In the table there are more than 150,000 clones, around 90% of which are singletons. The CDR3 is made up of 13 amino acids. From germline, CDR1 is SGHTA and CDR2 FQGNSA. Trimming shortened V by 5 bases and J by 5 bases, and 10 bases separated the two germline ends. The sample here was peripheral blood, taken on day 0 of AZD1222 vaccination. This clonotype was obtained from an adult in good health. V gene TRBV7-2 combines with J gene TRBJ1-5; D is possibly TRBD1 (5 bases). CDR3 loop: CASSPRVDQPQHF. The CDR3 DNA reads TGTGCCAGCAGCCCCAGGGTCGATCAGCCCCAGCATTTT. The entire variable domain, with the rest obtained from reference TRBV7-2 and TRBJ1-5, is as follows: GAGVSQSPSNKVTEKGKDVELRCDPISGHTALYWYRQSLGQGLEFLIYFQGNSAPDKSGLPSDRFSAERTGGSVSTLTIQRTQQEDSAVYLCASSPRVDQPQHFGDGTRLSIL.